The source of this T cell receptor (beta chain) is a study of blood T cell repertoires in COVID-19. Overall study: PBMCs, B-cell-depleted T cells, or T cells provided the cDNA or gDNA that made up the material.

Authors' analysis steps: Nucleated cell counts were estimated from reference gene primer amplification. Measured with immunoSEQ multiplex PCR; TCRdb has only the in-frame clones, and not every one. V and J calls and clone size are given by that table; D and trimming were obtained from the DNA. In the table there are 45,000 to 50,000 clones, about 83% of which are singletons. The V gene end was trimmed by 4 bases and the J gene end by 2 bases; junction bases not matched to a gene: 6. The germline V gene encodes CDR1 SEHNR and CDR2 FQNEAQ (reference sequence). This CDR3 is 16 amino acids long. Sequenced sample: peripheral blood. The TCR originated in a man older than 75 in a cohort sampled during active COVID-19. The chain has TRBV7-9 and TRBJ2-3; 10 nucleotides align to TRBD2. As DNA, the CDR3 is TGTGCCAGCAGCTCGCTCACTAGCGGGGCCACAGATACGCAGTATTTT. It codes for CASSSLTSGATDTQYF. Variable domain in full (rest from reference TRBV7-9 and TRBJ2-3): DTGVSQNPRHKITKRGQNVTFRCDPISEHNRLYWYRQTLGQGPEFLTYFQNEAQLEKSRLLSDRFSAERPKGSFSTLEIQRTEQGDSAMYLCASSSLTSGATDTQYFGPGTRLTVL.